Listed below are T cell receptor beta chains from one sample, sequenced in a study of blood T cell repertoires in COVID-19. TCRdb's table, derived via immunoSEQ multiplex PCR, lists solely in-frame clones and lacks some. Of 50,000 to 65,000 clones listed, 91% were seen once; the top ten hold around 7.3%. Input material: peripheral blood. The source of these receptors is a woman in her fifties or sixties with active or convalescent COVID-19. CDR3s include the opening cysteine and the closing phenylalanine or tryptophan. The D gene is left open where the match is weak. Only some rows state a clone size, as once, few, many or a class for expanded clones.

v_gene	d_gene	abundance	j_gene	CDR3nt	CDR3aa
TRBV9	TRBD2	-	TRBJ2-1	TGTGCCAGCAGCGTCACGGGAGGTGCCGCCAATGAGCAGTTCTTC	CASSVTGGAANEQFF
TRBV15	-	-	TRBJ2-3	TGTGCCACCAGCAGAGCCACGACAGGATACACAGATACGCAGTATTTT	CATSRATTGYTDTQYF
TRBV3-1/TRBV3-2	TRBD2	-	TRBJ2-3	TGTGCCAGCAGCTTCACTAGCGGGGGTGGAGATACGCAGTATTTT	CASSFTSGGGDTQYF
TRBV6-1	TRBD1	-	TRBJ1-6	TGTGCCAGCAGTGCAGGGGGAAGCTCCTATAATTCACCCCTCCACTTT	CASSAGGSSYNSPLHF
TRBV24-1	-	-	TRBJ1-6	TGTGCCACCAGTGAGCCCAGACAGAATGGGTATAATTCACCCCTCCACTTT	CATSEPRQNGYNSPLHF
TRBV30	TRBD1	-	TRBJ1-6	TGTGCCTGGAGTGAAACAGGGGACCCCTCACCCCTCCACTTT	CAWSETGDPSPLHF
TRBV10-3	-	-	TRBJ1-5	TGTGCCATCAGTGAGGACGTGGGGGGGGGTCAGCCCCAGCATTTT	CAISEDVGGGQPQHF
TRBV5-1	-	-	TRBJ1-5	TGCGCCAGCAGCTTGGGGGGAGGAAATCAGCCCCAGCATTTT	CASSLGGGNQPQHF
TRBV2	TRBD1	-	TRBJ2-5	TGTGCCAGCAGGGGGACAGGACAAGAGACCCAGTACTTC	CASRGTGQETQYF
TRBV6-6	-	-	TRBJ1-1	TGTGCCAGCAGTTACTCGGGGGAGGGTCGTACTGAAGCTTTCTTT	CASSYSGEGRTEAFF
TRBV28	-	-	TRBJ2-7	TGTGCCAGCAGTCGCAGGGATCTGGACGGCGAGCAGTACTTC	CASSRRDLDGEQYF
TRBV15	-	-	TRBJ2-7	TGTGCCACCAGCAGAGGTCCTAGATACGAGCAGTACTTC	CATSRGPRYEQYF
TRBV3-1/TRBV3-2	TRBD2	-	TRBJ2-1	TGTGCCAGCAGCCAAGTCGGACTAGCGGGGGGTCAACGGCCCCACAATGAGCAGTTCTTC	CASSQVGLAGGQRPHNEQFF
TRBV5-1	TRBD2	medium-sized	TRBJ2-1	TGCGCCAGCAGCCTAAGGACTAGCGGGAGAGGGGGCTCCTACAATGAGCAGTTCTTC	CASSLRTSGRGGSYNEQFF
TRBV15	TRBD1	-	TRBJ1-2	TGTGCCACCAGCAGAGCGGGGACAGGGTGGGAGTATGGCTACACCTTC	CATSRAGTGWEYGYTF
TRBV5-1	TRBD2	-	TRBJ2-7	TGCGCCAGCAGCTTGACAGCGGGGGTCTACGAGCAGTACTTC	CASSLTAGVYEQYF
TRBV3-1/TRBV3-2	TRBD2	-	TRBJ2-1	TGTGCCAGCAGCCCCCTAGCGGGGGGGTTCAATGAGCAGTTCTTC	CASSPLAGGFNEQFF
TRBV28	-	-	TRBJ1-1	TGTGCCAGCAGTCTCCCGACAGGACAAAACACTGAAGCTTTCTTT	CASSLPTGQNTEAFF
TRBV7-4	TRBD1	few	TRBJ1-3	TGTGCCAGCAGCCCTTGGGACAGGGACCTTTTTACTGGAAACACCATATATTTT	CASSPWDRDLFTGNTIYF
TRBV7-9	TRBD2	-	TRBJ2-3	TGTGCCAGCAGCTTTGGGGGAGGGCTCACAGATACGCAGTATTTT	CASSFGGGLTDTQYF
TRBV2	-	few	TRBJ2-3	TGTGCCAGCAGCAGCCGGGCCGACAGTACAGATACGCAGTATTTT	CASSSRADSTDTQYF
TRBV7-3	-	-	TRBJ1-1	TGTGCCAGCAGCCTAGATATGAACACTGAAGCTTTCTTT	CASSLDMNTEAFF
TRBV7-9	TRBD2	-	TRBJ2-1	TGTGCCAGCAGCCCGCGGACTAGCGGGATTAGGGATGAGCAGTTCTTC	CASSPRTSGIRDEQFF
TRBV7-6	-	-	TRBJ2-1	TGTGCCAGCAGCTTAGCGGCAAACCCCTACAATGAGCAGTTCTTC	CASSLAANPYNEQFF
TRBV28	-	-	TRBJ1-1	TGTGCCAGCAGTTTATTGGGCGATGAAGCTTTCTTT	CASSLLGDEAFF
TRBV7-2	-	-	TRBJ2-7	TGTGCCAGCAGCCCTTCGTGGGCCCTCTCCTACGAGCAGTACTTC	CASSPSWALSYEQYF
TRBV24-1	-	-	TRBJ2-3	TGTGCCACCAGTGGAGCCGGGACACCAAGCACAGATACGCAGTATTTT	CATSGAGTPSTDTQYF
TRBV25-1	-	-	TRBJ1-2	TGTGCCAGCAGTTGGGGCCCGGACTATGGCTACACCTTC	CASSWGPDYGYTF
TRBV3-1/TRBV3-2	TRBD1	-	TRBJ2-5	TGTGCCAGCAGCCTAAACCCGGGACAGGGGGTCCTGGCCCAGTACTTC	CASSLNPGQGVLAQYF
TRBV7-3	-	-	TRBJ1-1	TGTGCCAGCAGCTTAACGCAGGGGACTGAAGCTTTCTTT	CASSLTQGTEAFF
TRBV24-1	-	once	TRBJ2-2	TGTGCCACCGAAGGGGGGAACACCGGGGAGCTGTTTTTT	CATEGGNTGELFF
TRBV24-1	TRBD2	-	TRBJ2-1	TGTGCCACCGGTAGCGGGAGCTACAATGAGCAGTTCTTC	CATGSGSYNEQFF
TRBV6-6	TRBD1	-	TRBJ1-1	TGTGCCAGCAGTAGCCGACAGGGGGCGAACACTGAAGCTTTCTTT	CASSSRQGANTEAFF
TRBV9	-	-	TRBJ2-2	TGTGCCAGCAGCGTAGGAGTTAACACCGGGGAGCTGTTTTTT	CASSVGVNTGELFF
TRBV6-6	TRBD2	-	TRBJ2-2	TGTGCCAGCAGTCCTGGACTAGCGGGAGGGCCGGACGGGGAGCTGTTTTTT	CASSPGLAGGPDGELFF
TRBV10-1	-	-	TRBJ1-1	TGCGCCAGCAGTGAGTCGGGGCTCATGAACACTGAAGCTTTCTTT	CASSESGLMNTEAFF
TRBV7-3	TRBD2	few	TRBJ2-1	TGTGCCAGCAGCTTCAGGCTAGCGGGCACCAATGAGCAGTTCTTC	CASSFRLAGTNEQFF
TRBV28	TRBD1	-	TRBJ1-4	TGTGCCAGCAGTTCACCTTCGGGACAGGGTATTGAAAAACTGTTTTTT	CASSSPSGQGIEKLFF
TRBV6-5	TRBD1	-	TRBJ2-7	TGTGCCAGCAGTTACCTGCCGGACAGGGACTACGAGCAGTACTTC	CASSYLPDRDYEQYF
TRBV5-1	-	-	TRBJ2-7	TGCGCCAGCAGCTTGGGACAGAATGACTACGAGCAGTACTTC	CASSLGQNDYEQYF
TRBV5-6	-	medium-sized	TRBJ2-7	TGTGCCAGCAGCCCAGCGACAGGAATCTACGAGCAGTACTTC	CASSPATGIYEQYF
TRBV11-2	-	-	TRBJ1-2	TGTGCCAGCAGTCTCTCGACGGAGGGCTACACCTTC	CASSLSTEGYTF
TRBV6-5	-	once	TRBJ1-4	TGTGCCAGCAGTACTGTGACAGGAAATAATGAAAAACTGTTTTTT	CASSTVTGNNEKLFF
TRBV19	-	-	TRBJ2-1	TGTGCCAGTAGTATCTCGGATGAGCAGTTCTTC	CASSISDEQFF
TRBV28	TRBD2	-	TRBJ2-1	TGTGCCAGCGTCAACAGCGGGAACTACAATGAGCAGTTCTTC	CASVNSGNYNEQFF
TRBV30	-	-	TRBJ1-1	TGTGCCTGGAGGTTACAGGTGAACACTGAAGCTTTCTTT	CAWRLQVNTEAFF
TRBV3-1/TRBV3-2	TRBD2	-	TRBJ2-1	TGTGCCAGCAGCCAAGGTATCGGGGGGGCGTCTTTATACAATGAGCAGTTCTTC	CASSQGIGGASLYNEQFF
TRBV11-1	-	-	TRBJ1-5	TGTGCCAGCAGCCACAGCGGTAATCAGCCCCAGCATTTT	CASSHSGNQPQHF
TRBV6-1	-	-	TRBJ2-1	TGTGCCAGCAGTGAAGGGCGATACGTCGGCGGTGAGCAGTTCTTC	CASSEGRYVGGEQFF
TRBV10-1	TRBD2	-	TRBJ2-3	TGCGCCAGCAGTGAGGGGACTAGCGTGGGGACAGATACGCAGTATTTT	CASSEGTSVGTDTQYF
TRBV6-2/TRBV6-3	TRBD1	-	TRBJ1-2	TGTGCCAGCAGTCCAATACCAAAACAGGGGGCTTTTGGCTATGGCTACACCTTC	CASSPIPKQGAFGYGYTF
TRBV7-9	TRBD1	few	TRBJ2-7	TGTGCCAGCAGCCCACGGGACAGGGGGCGCGACGAGCAGTACTTC	CASSPRDRGRDEQYF
TRBV7-3	-	-	TRBJ1-2	TGTGCCAGCAGCTTAAGTCCGGGGTCCTATGGCTACACCTTC	CASSLSPGSYGYTF
TRBV4-1	TRBD1	-	TRBJ2-6	TGCGCCAGCAGGGACAGGGGTTGGTATGGGGCCAACGTCCTGACTTTC	CASRDRGWYGANVLTF
TRBV7-2	TRBD2	-	TRBJ2-5	TGTGCCAGCAGCTCTAGCGGGAGGGCGGAAGAGACCCAGTACTTC	CASSSSGRAEETQYF
TRBV30	-	-	TRBJ1-6	TGTGCCTGGGCCGGGACTGCGGGCTCCTATAATTCACCCCTCCACTTT	CAWAGTAGSYNSPLHF
TRBV11-1	-	-	TRBJ1-4	TGTGCCAGCAGCGCGGGACCCCAGAAGGAAAAACTGTTTTTT	CASSAGPQKEKLFF